A selection of T cell receptor beta chains follows, all from one sample in a study of cytomegalovirus exposure and HLA in healthy donors. TCRdb's copy holds only in-frame clones and misses some; the assay was immunoSEQ multiplex PCR. This table has tens of thousands of clones, about 94% appearing once. Sequencing was carried out using PBMCs. Every receptor here comes from a woman aged 25 to 45 in good health and CMV-seropositive. Both conserved end residues are part of each CDR3. Fields, in order: clone size, D gene, J gene, V gene, CDR3 DNA, CDR3 protein. D genes are given only for firm matches. Where a row states a size, it is once, few, many or the class of an expanded clone; other rows omit it.

clone_size: NA; d_call: NA; j_call: TRBJ2-3; v_call: TRBV7-2; cdr3_nt: TGTGCCAGCAGCTTAACAGGGTTTTCAGATACGCAGTATTTT; cdr3_aa: CASSLTGFSDTQYF
clone_size: NA; d_call: NA; j_call: TRBJ1-5; v_call: TRBV7-9; cdr3_nt: TGTGCCAGCAGCTTCCGGGGACGACGGGAGGGGGGTCAGCCCCAGCATTTT; cdr3_aa: CASSFRGRREGGQPQHF
clone_size: NA; d_call: NA; j_call: TRBJ1-5; v_call: TRBV7-9; cdr3_nt: TGTGCCAGCAGCGATATCGGAGGGAATCAGCCCCAGCATTTT; cdr3_aa: CASSDIGGNQPQHF
clone_size: NA; d_call: TRBD1; j_call: TRBJ2-5; v_call: TRBV5-1; cdr3_nt: TGCGCCAGCAGCTTAGCCCCGGGACAGATGGAGACCCAGTACTTC; cdr3_aa: CASSLAPGQMETQYF
clone_size: NA; d_call: NA; j_call: TRBJ2-1; v_call: TRBV7-2; cdr3_nt: TGTGCCAGCAGCCCCGGGACTTTCAATGAGCAGTTCTTC; cdr3_aa: CASSPGTFNEQFF
clone_size: NA; d_call: TRBD2; j_call: TRBJ2-1; v_call: TRBV2; cdr3_nt: TGTGCCAGCAGGGGCCTAGCGGGAGCCTACAATGAGCAGTTCTTC; cdr3_aa: CASRGLAGAYNEQFF
clone_size: NA; d_call: NA; j_call: TRBJ2-5; v_call: TRBV4-1; cdr3_nt: TGCGCCAGCAGCCAAGCGACAGGGAGGGAGACCCAGTACTTC; cdr3_aa: CASSQATGRETQYF
clone_size: NA; d_call: NA; j_call: TRBJ2-2; v_call: TRBV5-1; cdr3_nt: TGCGCCAGCACTGACATGGGCACATCTAGCGAGCTGTTTTTT; cdr3_aa: CASTDMGTSSELFF
clone_size: once; d_call: NA; j_call: TRBJ1-2; v_call: TRBV5-1; cdr3_nt: TGCGCCAGCAGCTTGGTTCCGGGTTCCATCTATGGCTACACCTTC; cdr3_aa: CASSLVPGSIYGYTF
clone_size: NA; d_call: TRBD1; j_call: TRBJ2-7; v_call: TRBV10-3; cdr3_nt: TGTGCCATCAGTAGGGGACAGGGGGATGAGCAGTACTTC; cdr3_aa: CAISRGQGDEQYF
clone_size: NA; d_call: TRBD2; j_call: TRBJ2-5; v_call: TRBV11-3; cdr3_nt: TGTGCCAGCAGCTCGCCTCACCCGGGACTAGCGGGAGCAGAGACCCAGTACTTC; cdr3_aa: CASSSPHPGLAGAETQYF
clone_size: NA; d_call: TRBD1; j_call: TRBJ2-5; v_call: TRBV30; cdr3_nt: TGTGCCTGGAGTGTTACCGGGACAGGGCGCCCGAAGACCCAGTACTTC; cdr3_aa: CAWSVTGTGRPKTQYF
clone_size: NA; d_call: NA; j_call: TRBJ2-5; v_call: TRBV28; cdr3_nt: TGTGCCAGCAGACTACAGGGAGAAGAGACCCAGTACTTC; cdr3_aa: CASRLQGEETQYF
clone_size: NA; d_call: NA; j_call: TRBJ2-2; v_call: TRBV15; cdr3_nt: TGTGCCACCAGCAGAGACAGGGCAAACACCGGGGAGCTGTTTTTT; cdr3_aa: CATSRDRANTGELFF
clone_size: NA; d_call: NA; j_call: TRBJ2-7; v_call: TRBV14; cdr3_nt: TGTGCCAGCAGCCAAGAGGGTTCGGGACTCCGACCCTACGAGCAGTACTTC; cdr3_aa: CASSQEGSGLRPYEQYF
clone_size: NA; d_call: NA; j_call: TRBJ2-1; v_call: TRBV28; cdr3_nt: TGTGCCAGCAGTTTTGACTCAAGATTCTACAATGAGCAGTTCTTC; cdr3_aa: CASSFDSRFYNEQFF
clone_size: NA; d_call: TRBD2; j_call: TRBJ2-5; v_call: TRBV7-9; cdr3_nt: TGTGCCAGCAGCTTAAAGGCTAGCGGCCAAGAGACCCAGTACTTC; cdr3_aa: CASSLKASGQETQYF
clone_size: NA; d_call: NA; j_call: TRBJ2-1; v_call: TRBV2; cdr3_nt: TGTGCCAGCACGCCGGGCAATGAGCAGTTCTTC; cdr3_aa: CASTPGNEQFF
clone_size: NA; d_call: NA; j_call: TRBJ2-7; v_call: TRBV18; cdr3_nt: TGTGCCAGCTCACCGGGAGCTGGGCCCTACGAGCAGTACTTC; cdr3_aa: CASSPGAGPYEQYF
clone_size: NA; d_call: NA; j_call: TRBJ1-1; v_call: TRBV5-1; cdr3_nt: TGCGCCAGCAGCGGAGGACAGCTGAACACTGAAGCTTTCTTT; cdr3_aa: CASSGGQLNTEAFF
clone_size: NA; d_call: TRBD2; j_call: TRBJ2-3; v_call: TRBV7-2; cdr3_nt: TGTGCCAGCAGCTTATCACTAGCGGGAGAGAATACGCAGTATTTT; cdr3_aa: CASSLSLAGENTQYF
clone_size: few; d_call: NA; j_call: TRBJ2-7; v_call: TRBV11-2; cdr3_nt: TGTGCCAGCGGAATGGGTGTCGGGACCTACGAGCAGTACTTC; cdr3_aa: CASGMGVGTYEQYF
clone_size: once; d_call: NA; j_call: TRBJ1-5; v_call: TRBV27; cdr3_nt: TGTGCCAGCAGACTCACAGGGAGACTAAATCAGCCCCAGCATTTT; cdr3_aa: CASRLTGRLNQPQHF
clone_size: NA; d_call: NA; j_call: TRBJ1-5; v_call: TRBV27; cdr3_nt: TGTGCCAGCAGAGGACATAGCAATCAGCCCCAGCATTTT; cdr3_aa: CASRGHSNQPQHF
clone_size: NA; d_call: TRBD2; j_call: TRBJ2-1; v_call: TRBV25-1; cdr3_nt: TGTGCCAGCAGTGAATCTCGCGGGGGAGAGCAGTTCTTC; cdr3_aa: CASSESRGGEQFF